This entry lists 5 T cell receptor beta chains sequenced from one sample in a study of blood T cell repertoires in COVID-19. The repertoire was sequenced with immunoSEQ multiplex PCR; TCRdb's copy has only in-frame clones and lacks some. The sample has fewer than 120,000 clones, 60% to 80% seen once. Input material: peripheral blood. The receptors were sampled from a woman of 80 years or more with active or convalescent COVID-19.

V is TRBV5-1 and J is TRBJ1-1, with TRBD1 identical over 7 bases. The length of the CDR3 is 12 residues. J gave up 8 bases and V 4 bases, and 5 bases lay outside the gene matches. Germline V lookup: CDR1 SGHRS, CDR2 YFSETQ. CDR3 region: CASSRTGAEAFF. The CDR3 bases are TGCGCCAGCAGCCGGACAGGAGCCGAAGCTTTCTTT.

The chain uses TRBV5-1 and TRBJ2-4; a possible D gene is TRBD1 (6 bases). Per the germline V gene, CDR1 is SGHRS and CDR2 is YFSETQ. CDR3 length: 13 amino acids. V lost 0 bases and J lost 8, with 9 bases in between. The CDR3 is CASSLGQVDIQYF. CDR3 sequence (DNA): TGCGCCAGCAGCTTGGGACAGGTGGACATTCAGTACTTC. The full variable domain, in which reference TRBV5-1 and TRBJ2-4 provide the parts outside the CDR3, is KAGVTQTPRYLIKTRGQQVTLSCSPISGHRSVSWYQQTPGQGLQFLFEYFSETQRNKGNFPGRFSGRQFSNSRSEMNVSTLELGDSALYLCASSLGQVDIQYFGAGTRLSVL.

This clone showed up just once. In DNA form, the CDR3 reads TGTGCCAGCAGCTTAGCGGGAGGGCCACCCTACGAGCAGTACTTC. Encoded protein: CASSLAGGPPYEQYF. V and J are TRBV11-3 and TRBJ2-7, with 8 nucleotides matching TRBD2. The CDR3 has 15 residues. V was clipped by 1 base and J by 2 bases; unmatched bases: 4. Germline V gene lookup returns CDR1 SGHNT and CDR2 YENEEA.

The V and J genes are TRBV4-3 and TRBJ1-5; D remains unclear. This CDR3 has 13 residues. Germline CDR1 LGHNA, CDR2 YSLEER. V lost 0 bases, J lost 5 bases, and 5 bases lay in between. CDR3 DNA sequence: TGCGCCAGCAGCCAAGATCGGGATCAGCCCCAGCATTTT. Amino acid sequence: CASSQDRDQPQHF.

CDR3 loop: CASSIGQGNGYTF. In nucleotides, the CDR3 is TGTGCCAGCAGTATTGGACAGGGGAATGGCTACACCTTC. V usage is TRBV27 and J usage is TRBJ1-2, with TRBD1 matching over 9 bases. The CDR3 is 13 residues long. Trimming took 5 bases from V and 6 from J; bases not matched to a gene: 4. Germline V gene lookup returns CDR1 MNHEY and CDR2 SMNVEV (reference sequence).